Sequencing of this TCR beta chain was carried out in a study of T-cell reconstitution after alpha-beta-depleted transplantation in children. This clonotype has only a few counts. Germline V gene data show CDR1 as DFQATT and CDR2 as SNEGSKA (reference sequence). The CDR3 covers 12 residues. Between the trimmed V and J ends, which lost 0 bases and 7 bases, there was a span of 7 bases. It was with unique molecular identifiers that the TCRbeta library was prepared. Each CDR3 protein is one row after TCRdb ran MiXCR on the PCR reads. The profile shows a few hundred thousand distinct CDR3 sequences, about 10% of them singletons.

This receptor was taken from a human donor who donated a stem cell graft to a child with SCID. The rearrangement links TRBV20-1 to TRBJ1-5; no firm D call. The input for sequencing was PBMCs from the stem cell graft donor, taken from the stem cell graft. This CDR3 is CSAREVGQPQHF. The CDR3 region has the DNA TGCAGTGCTAGAGAGGTGGGGCAGCCCCAGCATTTT.